This section outlines one T cell receptor (beta chain) sequence together with its context. Antigen: not known. These donors, healthy bone marrow donors, were studied. This PCR relied on a set of 60 Vbeta primers and 13 Jbeta primers. Only in-frame clones appear in the TCRdb table, and some are missing; sequencing was by immunoSEQ multiplex PCR. The sample has about 140,000 clones; 80% to 85% are singletons. The CDR3 runs to 11 residues. CDR1 and CDR2 from the germline V gene are SGHNT and YYREEE (reference sequence). The V gene lost 4 bases and the J gene lost 7 bases, with 8 bases spanning the gap. This specimen belongs to a study of cytomegalovirus exposure and HLA in healthy donors. General study findings and limits: As confirmed in vitro, a few CMV-associated chains were specific for CMV antigens. Among donors in an Asian-associated ancestry cluster, a later analysis reportedly found fewer N-insertions than the roughly 610-donor mean.

The specimen was PBMCs. This receptor was obtained from a female donor in good health and CMV-seronegative. The chain combines TRBV5-4 with TRBJ1-1; TRBD1 might be the D (5 bases). The CDR3 DNA follows: TGTGCCAGCAGCCAGGGATATGAAGCTTTCTTT. Its protein product is CASSQGYEAFF. The complete variable domain, with remaining parts taken from reference TRBV5-4 and TRBJ1-1, reads ETGVTQSPTHLIKTRGQQVTLRCSSQSGHNTVSWYQQALGQGPQFIFQYYREEENGRGNFPPRFSGLQFPNYSSELNVNALELDDSALYLCASSQGYEAFFGQGTRLTVV.